This T cell receptor (beta chain) was observed in a study of molecular identifiers for immune sequencing clone quantification. The overall study: Replicate runs used RNA from about 20,000 or 100,000 naive CD8 cells, which was split five ways into aliquots, and four of those aliquots were then sequenced.

Germline-derived CDR1 and CDR2 are KGHDR and SFDVKD. V trimming: 8 bases; J trimming: 7 bases; junction bases outside the gene matches: 8. The CDR3 is 13 amino acids. As regards this clonotype: Its antigen is as yet unknown. A single base separates this from a much larger clone, so it may be a read error. The CDR3 end shows no conserved phenylalanine or tryptophan, and so a read error is likely.

TCRdb processed the PCR reads anew with MiXCR; each CDR3 protein has one entry. Among around 65,000 distinct CDR3 sequences, approximately 17% were seen once, and the ten largest hold about 1.6%. Findings and limits, study-wide: Spiked-in Jurkat TCR RNA corresponding to one cell was reported as detectable against 1 million or so naive cells. Clones above 20 RNA copies contained over 98% of effector molecules but under 1% of naive ones.

The sample taken for sequencing was naive CD8+ T cells from blood, with Jurkat cell RNA spiked in. Subset of the sample: FACS-sorted CD8+CD4-CCR7+CD45RA+ naive T cells. The TCR was taken from a human donor in good health. Some libraries in this study had Jurkat cell RNA spiked in. The chain has TRBV24-1 and TRBJ1-1; TRBD1 matches at 8 bases. The CDR3 DNA reads TGTGCCACCACCGCCGGGACAGGACTTGAAGCTTTCTAT. Translating gives CATTAGTGLEAFY.